These 18 T cell receptor beta chains were all obtained from the same sample, sequenced in a study of vaccination and CD4 T cells after COVID-19. Treatment here: roughly 10-day PBMC culture with coronavirus spike peptide pools or control peptides (ViraFEST assay). Oncomine TCR Beta short-read sequencing was applied to DNA from cultured CD4+ T cells. Each CDR3 protein is one row after TCRdb ran MiXCR on the PCR reads. The table lists 12,000 or so distinct CDR3 sequences, about 56% of them singletons. What these receptors recognize is not known. Sequencing used CD4+ T cells from blood, cultured in vitro. All receptors derive from a human donor who had recovered from COVID-19.

V usage is TRBV30 and J usage is TRBJ1-5; TRBD1 matches at 8 bases. The CDR3 consists of 15 residues. The V gene's germline CDR1 is GTSNPN and CDR2 SVGIG (reference sequence). J lost 4 bases, V lost 1 base, and 6 bases had no gene match. In DNA form, the CDR3 reads TGTGCCTGGAGTGCACACAGGGGGGGGAATCAGCCCCAGCATTTT. Amino acid sequence: CAWSAHRGGNQPQHF. The variable domain in full, with the rest retrieved from reference TRBV30 and TRBJ1-5, is SQTIHQWPATLVQPVGSPLSLECTVEGTSNPNLYWYRQAAGRGLQLLFYSVGIGQISSEVPQNLSASRPQDRQFILSSKKLLLSDSGFYLCAWSAHRGGNQPQHFGDGTRLSIL.

This clonotype was counted a few times. The chain uses TRBV18 and TRBJ1-1; 9 bases are shared with TRBD1. Germline lookup yields CDR1 KGHSH and CDR2 LQKENI. CDR3 length: 16 residues. V shed 5 bases, J shed 6 bases, and the junction held 13 bases outside the gene matches. In DNA, the CDR3 is TGTGCCAGCTCAGCCACGCCTACAGGGGGCGGACCTGAAGCTTTCTTT. Its protein is CASSATPTGGGPEAFF.

This clonotype was counted a few times. The V gene is TRBV2, the J gene TRBJ1-5; D is unresolved. Germline lookup yields CDR1 SNHLY and CDR2 FYNNEI. V was cut by 5 bases and J by 0 bases, with 11 bases left in between. CDR3 length: 15 amino acids. The CDR3, as DNA: TGTGCCAGCAGTTACACAGAGTATAGCAATCAGCCCCAGCATTTT. Protein product: CASSYTEYSNQPQHF.

CDR3 amino acids: CASSPNYNYGYTF. In DNA, the CDR3 is TGTGCCAGCTCACCCAACTATAACTATGGCTACACCTTC. The gene calls are TRBV18 and TRBJ1-2; D remains ambiguous. V gave up 3 bases and J gave up 1 base, with 6 bases separating them. Germline V gene sequence: CDR1 KGHSH, CDR2 LQKENI. The CDR3 is 13 residues long.

This chain connects TRBV28 to TRBJ2-7; 11 positions agree with TRBD1. The CDR3 runs to 15 residues. With 8 bases clipped from V and 5 bases from J, the junction kept 11 bases outside the gene matches. Per the germline V gene, CDR1 is MDHEN and CDR2 is SYDVKM. The CDR3 protein is CASSTTGQGAHEQYF. CDR3 nucleotide sequence: TGTGCCAGCTCGACTACTGGACAGGGGGCCCACGAGCAGTACTTC.

Here the CDR3 reads CASSSGTGVFDEKLFF. In DNA, the CDR3 is TGTGCCAGCAGTTCCGGGACAGGGGTGTTCGATGAAAAACTGTTTTTT. The chain recombines TRBV6-5 with TRBJ1-4; 10 bases are a match to TRBD1. The J segment lost 6 bases and the V segment lost 4 bases, leaving 8 bases of the junction unmatched. Per germline, CDR1 MNHEY and CDR2 SVGAGI. The CDR3 runs 16 residues.

The genes are TRBV21-1 and TRBJ1-2; TRBD1, as called in the table, went unchecked against the DNA. TRBV21-1 is given as a pseudogene. This CDR3 spans 17 amino acids. The CDR3 region has the DNA TGTGCCAGCAGCAGTAAAACCGGGACACCTGCTAACTATGGCTACACCTTC. It codes for CASSSKTGTPANYGYTF.

The CDR3 spells CAISEKVGVDQPQHF. CDR3 DNA sequence: TGTGCCATCAGTGAAAAGGTTGGGGTGGATCAGCCCCAGCATTTT. The J gene is TRBJ1-5, the V gene TRBV10-3; D uncertain. The CDR3 has 15 residues. V lost 3 bases to trimming and J lost 5 bases, with 14 bases between them. Germline V gene data show CDR1 as ENHRY and CDR2 as SYGVKD.

V usage is TRBV11-3 and J usage is TRBJ2-5; either TRBD1 or TRBD2 may fit D (6 bases each). V lost 1 base, J lost 3 bases, and 18 bases lay in between. This CDR3 has 17 amino acids. Germline-derived CDR1 and CDR2 are SGHNT and YENEEA. The CDR3 region has the DNA TGTGCCAGCAGCTTAGGGGGGGCCCGACCCCCCGAAGAGACCCAGTACTTC. Protein: CASSLGGARPPEETQYF.

The CDR3 loop is CSASRSGTGAEKLFF. CDR3 nucleotides: TGCAGTGCTAGCCGGTCCGGGACAGGGGCGGAAAAACTGTTTTTT. The V gene is TRBV20-1, the J gene TRBJ1-4, with 10 bases aligning to TRBD1. Looked up from germline, CDR1 is DFQATT and CDR2 is SNEGSKA (reference sequence). The CDR3 contains 15 residues. V shed 3 bases and J 8 bases; nucleotides not matched to a gene: 9.

This clonotype is a singleton in its sample. The J gene is TRBJ1-1, the V gene TRBV7-2, with unresolved D. Germline V CDR1 and CDR2: SGHTA, FQGNSA. Trimming shortened V by 2 bases and J by 0 bases, and 7 bases separated the two germline ends. This CDR3 region has 14 residues. The CDR3 reads CASSLLIVNTEAFF. Here the CDR3 DNA reads TGTGCCAGCAGCTTATTAATTGTGAACACTGAAGCTTTCTTT. The full variable domain, in which reference TRBV7-2 and TRBJ1-1 provide the parts outside the CDR3, is GAGVSQSPSNKVTEKGKDVELRCDPISGHTALYWYRQSLGQGLEFLIYFQGNSAPDKSGLPSDRFSAERTGGSVSTLTIQRTQQEDSAVYLCASSLLIVNTEAFFGQGTRLTVV.

This chain links TRBV2 with TRBJ2-5; a possible D gene is TRBD2 (6 bases). The CDR3 consists of 14 residues. V was trimmed by 1 base and J by 5 bases, leaving 11 bases between them. Germline V CDR1 and CDR2: SNHLY, FYNNEI. The CDR3 protein is CASSEGRAAETQYF. In DNA, the CDR3 is TGTGCCAGCAGTGAAGGGAGGGCCGCTGAGACCCAGTACTTC.

V is TRBV20-1 and J is TRBJ2-6; D gene ambiguous. The germline CDR1 and CDR2 sequences are DFQATT and SNEGSKA (reference sequence). CDR3 length equals 16 residues. The CDR3 nucleotides read TGCAGCGCGCCCGAACCCAACCGATCTGGGGCCAACGTCCTGACTTTC. Protein sequence: CSAPEPNRSGANVLTF.

This chain connects TRBV6-1 to TRBJ2-3, with 7 bases matching TRBD2. Looked up from germline, CDR1 is MNHNS and CDR2 is SASEGT. The CDR3 totals 16 residues. V dropped 6 bases and J dropped 3; count of bases not matched to a gene: 12. CDR3 sequence: CASSSLGGSRTDTQYF. In DNA form, the CDR3 reads TGTGCCAGCAGCTCTCTCGGCGGGAGTCGTACAGATACGCAGTATTTT.

This clonotype has a single count. The chain uses TRBV28 and TRBJ1-5; D is uncertain. CDR1 is MDHEN and CDR2 is SYDVKM in the germline V gene. The CDR3 spans 13 residues. V gave up 4 bases and J gave up 4 bases, with 8 bases separating them. DNA for the CDR3: TGTGCCAGCAGTTCCCCGCCAAATCAGCCCCAGCATTTT. Translated: CASSSPPNQPQHF.

This clonotype was detected once. The chain recombines TRBV30 with TRBJ2-5; TRBD1 agrees at 10 bases. V dropped 2 bases and J dropped 5; count of bases not matched to a gene: 11. Germline V CDR1 and CDR2: GTSNPN, SVGIG (reference sequence). This CDR3 is 16 amino acids long. The CDR3 protein is CAWSRETGGFGETQYF. In nucleotides, the CDR3 is TGTGCCTGGAGTAGGGAGACAGGGGGCTTTGGTGAGACCCAGTACTTC.

This chain links TRBV7-9 with TRBJ2-5; tentative D call: TRBD1 (6 bases). With 1 base removed from V and 2 bases from J, the gap between germline ends came to 23 bases. Germline V gene lookup returns CDR1 SEHNR and CDR2 FQNEAQ (reference sequence). The CDR3 loop spans 19 amino acids. CDR3 coding DNA: TGTGCCAGCAGCTTAGATGTTTACCCGGGACAAAACTTTCAAGAGACCCAGTACTTC. It codes for CASSLDVYPGQNFQETQYF.

The chain couples TRBV14 to TRBJ2-1; D gene uncertain. V shed 2 bases and J shed 0 bases, with 14 bases lying between them. Germline CDR1 and CDR2: SGHDN and FVKESK. The CDR3 spans 17 residues. Here the CDR3 DNA reads TGTGCCAGCAGCCAAAGCCTACAATTTAGCTCCTACAATGAGCAGTTCTTC. Translating it yields CASSQSLQFSSYNEQFF.